This T cell receptor beta chain was sequenced for a study of blood T cell repertoires in COVID-19. Turning to the study itself: Italy, Spain and the United States were the sources of the convalescent and acute COVID-19 samples. Sources were T cells, B-cell-depleted T cells, or PBMCs; the material itself was cDNA or gDNA.

Original processing methods: Reference gene primer amplification in the assay estimated nucleated cell counts. This table comes from immunoSEQ multiplex PCR, and its TCRdb copy is limited to in-frame clones, with some not included. The DNA gave D and trimming, while V, J and clone size come from that table. The repertoire has under 75,000 clones, 80% to 90% of them found once; the top ten carry roughly 11%. This clonotype originated in a woman between 18 and 30 years old with acute or convalescent COVID-19. The sequencing sample was made of peripheral blood.

The CDR3 DNA is TGTGCCAGTAGCGGGGGGATATTCATCGGGGAGCTGTTTTTT. Its translation: CASSGGIFIGELFF. The gene calls are TRBV19 and TRBJ2-2, with 7 bases matching TRBD2. After removal of 6 bases from V and 7 bases from J, the junction contained 8 bases not matched to a gene. This CDR3 has 14 amino acids. CDR1 is LNHDA, CDR2 SQIVND, per germline (reference sequence).